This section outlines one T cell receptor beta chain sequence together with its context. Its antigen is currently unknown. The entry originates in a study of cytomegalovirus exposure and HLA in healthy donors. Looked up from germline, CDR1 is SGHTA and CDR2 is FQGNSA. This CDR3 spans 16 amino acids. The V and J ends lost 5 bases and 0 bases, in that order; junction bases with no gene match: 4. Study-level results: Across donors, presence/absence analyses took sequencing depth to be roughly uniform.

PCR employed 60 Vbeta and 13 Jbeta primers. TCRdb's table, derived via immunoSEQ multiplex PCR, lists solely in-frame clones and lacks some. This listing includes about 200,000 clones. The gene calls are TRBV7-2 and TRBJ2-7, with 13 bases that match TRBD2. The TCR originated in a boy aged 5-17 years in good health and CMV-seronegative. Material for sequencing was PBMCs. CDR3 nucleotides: TGTGCCAGCAGCCGACTAGCGGGGGGAGGCTCCTACGAGCAGTACTTC. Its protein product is CASSRLAGGGSYEQYF.